The source of this T cell receptor (beta chain) is a study of CD8 T cells in Susac syndrome. The count of this clonotype is one. Random hexamers were used to reverse transcribe roughly 0.45 to 1 ug of RNA. TCRdb reanalysed the immunoSEQ multiplex PCR reads using MiXCR and keeps one entry per CDR3 protein. Here the sample spans almost 450,000 distinct CDR3 sequences, approximately 85% being singletons. The CDR3 is made up of 12 amino acids. The ends were cut back, 8 bases at V and 5 bases at J, with 13 bases in the middle. Sequencing of TCR beta, carried out with a high-throughput approach, was applied to CD8+ and CD4+ T cells from the blood. The multiple sclerosis controls were treatment-naive patients with relapsing-remitting disease that was stable or active.

Input material: CD8+ T cells from PBMCs. The chain carries TRBV12-3 or TRBV12-4 and TRBJ2-7, with D hard to call. The sequence was obtained from a human donor with multiple sclerosis. DNA for the CDR3: TGTGCCAGCGGTAAAGGGATCCACGAGCAGTACTTC. It is translated as CASGKGIHEQYF.